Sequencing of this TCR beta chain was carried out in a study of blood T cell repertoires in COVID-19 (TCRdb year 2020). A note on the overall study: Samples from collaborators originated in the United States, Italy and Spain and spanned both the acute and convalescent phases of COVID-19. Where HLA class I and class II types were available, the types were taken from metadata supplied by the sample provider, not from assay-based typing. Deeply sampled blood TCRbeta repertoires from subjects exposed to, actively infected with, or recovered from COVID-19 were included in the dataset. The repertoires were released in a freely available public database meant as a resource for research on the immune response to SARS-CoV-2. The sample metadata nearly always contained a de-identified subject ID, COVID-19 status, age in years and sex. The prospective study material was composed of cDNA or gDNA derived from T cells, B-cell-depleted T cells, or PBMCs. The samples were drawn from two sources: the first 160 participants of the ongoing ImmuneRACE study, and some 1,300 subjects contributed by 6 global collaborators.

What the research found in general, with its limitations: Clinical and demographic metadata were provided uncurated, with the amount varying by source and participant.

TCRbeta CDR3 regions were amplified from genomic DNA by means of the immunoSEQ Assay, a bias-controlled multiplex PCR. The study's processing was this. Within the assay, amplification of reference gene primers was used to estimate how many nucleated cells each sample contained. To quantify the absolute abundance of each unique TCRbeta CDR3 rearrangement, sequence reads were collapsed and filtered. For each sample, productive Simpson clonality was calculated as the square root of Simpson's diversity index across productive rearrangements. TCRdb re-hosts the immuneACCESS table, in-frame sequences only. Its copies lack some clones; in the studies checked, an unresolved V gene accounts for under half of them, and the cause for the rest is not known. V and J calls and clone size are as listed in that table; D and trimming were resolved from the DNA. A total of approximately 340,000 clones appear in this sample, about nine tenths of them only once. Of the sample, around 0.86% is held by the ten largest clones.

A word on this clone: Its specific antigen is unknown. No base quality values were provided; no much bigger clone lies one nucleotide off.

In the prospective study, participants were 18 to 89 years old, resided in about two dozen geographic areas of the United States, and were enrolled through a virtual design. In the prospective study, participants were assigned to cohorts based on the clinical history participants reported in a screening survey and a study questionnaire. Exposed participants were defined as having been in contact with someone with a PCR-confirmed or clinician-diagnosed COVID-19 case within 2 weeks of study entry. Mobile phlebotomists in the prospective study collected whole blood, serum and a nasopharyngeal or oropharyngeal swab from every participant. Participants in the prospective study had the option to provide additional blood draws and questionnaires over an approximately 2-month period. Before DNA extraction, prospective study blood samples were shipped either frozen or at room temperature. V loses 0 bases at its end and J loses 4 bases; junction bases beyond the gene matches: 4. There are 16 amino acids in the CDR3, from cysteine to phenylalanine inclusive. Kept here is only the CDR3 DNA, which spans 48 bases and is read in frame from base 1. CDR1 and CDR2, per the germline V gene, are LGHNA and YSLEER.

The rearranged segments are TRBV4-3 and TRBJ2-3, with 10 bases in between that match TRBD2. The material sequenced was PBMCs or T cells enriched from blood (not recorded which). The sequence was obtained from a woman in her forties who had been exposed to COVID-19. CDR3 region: CASSQEGAGGADTQYF. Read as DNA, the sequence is TGCGCCAGCAGCCAAGAGGGAGCGGGGGGGGCAGATACGCAGTATTTT.